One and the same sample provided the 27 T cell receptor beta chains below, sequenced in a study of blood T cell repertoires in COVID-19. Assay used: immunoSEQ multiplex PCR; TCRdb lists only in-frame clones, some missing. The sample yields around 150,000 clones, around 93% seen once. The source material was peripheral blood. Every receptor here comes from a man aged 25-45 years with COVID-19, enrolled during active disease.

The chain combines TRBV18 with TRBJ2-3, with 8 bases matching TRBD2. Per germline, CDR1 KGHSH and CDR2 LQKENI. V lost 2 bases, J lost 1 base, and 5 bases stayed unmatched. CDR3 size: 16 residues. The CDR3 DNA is TGTGCCAGCTCACCATCTTACGGGAGGGGCACAGATACGCAGTATTTT. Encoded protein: CASSPSYGRGTDTQYF.

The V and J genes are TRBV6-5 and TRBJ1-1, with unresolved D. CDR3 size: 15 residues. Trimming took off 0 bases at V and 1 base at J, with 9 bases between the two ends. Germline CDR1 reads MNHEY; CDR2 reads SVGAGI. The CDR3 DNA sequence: TGTGCCAGCAGTTACTCGGGCAGTTCGAACACTGAAGCTTTCTTT. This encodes CASSYSGSSNTEAFF.

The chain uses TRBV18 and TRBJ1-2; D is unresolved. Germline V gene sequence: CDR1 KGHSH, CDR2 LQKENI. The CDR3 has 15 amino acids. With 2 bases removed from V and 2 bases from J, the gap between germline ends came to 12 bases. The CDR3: CASSPYSNMNYGYTF. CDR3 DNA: TGTGCCAGCTCACCATACAGCAATATGAACTATGGCTACACCTTC.

The CDR3 DNA follows: TGTGCCAGCAGCCAAGGGGGGGACAGGGAGTACGAGCAGTACTTC. As protein: CASSQGGDREYEQYF. The rearrangement uses TRBV3-1 (or the pseudogene TRBV3-2) and TRBJ2-7, with 9 bases aligning to TRBD1. Germline values: CDR1 LGHDT, CDR2 YNNKEL (reference sequence). V dropped 1 base and J dropped 4; count of bases not matched to a gene: 5. The CDR3 is 15 residues long.

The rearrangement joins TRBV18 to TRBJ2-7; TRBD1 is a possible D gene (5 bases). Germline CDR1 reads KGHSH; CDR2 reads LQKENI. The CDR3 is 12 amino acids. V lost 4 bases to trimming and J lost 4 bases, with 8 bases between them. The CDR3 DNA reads TGTGCCAGCTCACTGGGGCAGTACGAGCAGTACTTC. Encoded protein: CASSLGQYEQYF.

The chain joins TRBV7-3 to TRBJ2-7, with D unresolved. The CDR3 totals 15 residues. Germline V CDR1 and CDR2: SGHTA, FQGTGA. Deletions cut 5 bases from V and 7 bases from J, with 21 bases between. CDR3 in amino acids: CASSRGSDPLGEQYF. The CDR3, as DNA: TGTGCCAGCAGCCGCGGATCGGATCCTCTCGGAGAGCAGTACTTC.

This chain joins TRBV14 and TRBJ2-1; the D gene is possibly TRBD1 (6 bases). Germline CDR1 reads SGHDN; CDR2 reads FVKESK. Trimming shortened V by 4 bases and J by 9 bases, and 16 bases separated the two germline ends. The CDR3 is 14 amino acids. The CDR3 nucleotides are TGTGCCAGCAGCCCCAGGGGCCCGGGGACTGAGCAGTTCTTC. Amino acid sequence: CASSPRGPGTEQFF.

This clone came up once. The DNA for the CDR3 is TGCAGTGGGCTCAGGGGGTACGAGCAGTACTTC. Residues: CSGLRGYEQYF. The gene calls are TRBV20-1 and TRBJ2-7, with 7 bases lining up with TRBD1. This CDR3 is 11 amino acids long. Per germline, CDR1 DFQATT and CDR2 SNEGSKA (reference sequence). After removal of 7 bases from V and 4 bases from J, the junction contained 4 bases not matched to a gene.

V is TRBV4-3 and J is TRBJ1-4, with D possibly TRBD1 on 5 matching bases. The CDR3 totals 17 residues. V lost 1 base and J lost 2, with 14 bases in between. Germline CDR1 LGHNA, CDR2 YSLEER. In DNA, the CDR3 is TGCGCCAGCAGCCAAGTTTGGCAGGGAACGACTAATGAAAAACTGTTTTTT. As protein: CASSQVWQGTTNEKLFF.

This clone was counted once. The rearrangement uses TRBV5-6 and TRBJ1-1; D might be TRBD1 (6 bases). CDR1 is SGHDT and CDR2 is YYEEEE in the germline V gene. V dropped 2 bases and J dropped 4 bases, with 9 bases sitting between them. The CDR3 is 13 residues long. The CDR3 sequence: CASSLTGTTEAFF. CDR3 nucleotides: TGTGCCAGCAGCTTAACAGGGACCACTGAAGCTTTCTTT.

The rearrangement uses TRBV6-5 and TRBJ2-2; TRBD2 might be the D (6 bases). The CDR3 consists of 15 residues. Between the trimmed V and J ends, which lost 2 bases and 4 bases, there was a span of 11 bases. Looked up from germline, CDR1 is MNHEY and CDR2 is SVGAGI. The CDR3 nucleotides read TGTGCCAGCAGTTACGGGACTGTAAGCACCGGGGAGCTGTTTTTT. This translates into CASSYGTVSTGELFF.

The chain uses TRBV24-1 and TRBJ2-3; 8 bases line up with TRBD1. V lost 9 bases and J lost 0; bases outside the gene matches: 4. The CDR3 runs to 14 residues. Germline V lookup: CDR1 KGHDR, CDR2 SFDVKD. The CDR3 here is CATGDRKSTDTQYF. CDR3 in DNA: TGTGCCACCGGGGACAGGAAAAGCACAGATACGCAGTATTTT.

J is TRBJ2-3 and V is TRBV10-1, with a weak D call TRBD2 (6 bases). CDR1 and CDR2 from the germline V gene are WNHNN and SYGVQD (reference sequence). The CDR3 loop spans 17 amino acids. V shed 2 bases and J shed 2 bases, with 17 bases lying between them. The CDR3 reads CASSESFAGLDTDTQYF. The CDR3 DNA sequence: TGCGCCAGCAGTGAGAGTTTTGCGGGGCTCGACACAGATACGCAGTATTTT.

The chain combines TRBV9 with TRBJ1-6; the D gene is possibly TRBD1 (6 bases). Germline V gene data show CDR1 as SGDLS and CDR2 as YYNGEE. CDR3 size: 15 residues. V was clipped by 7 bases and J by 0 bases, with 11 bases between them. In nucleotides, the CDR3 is TGTGCCAGCCGGACAGTGAGCTCCTATAATTCACCCCTCCACTTT. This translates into CASRTVSSYNSPLHF.

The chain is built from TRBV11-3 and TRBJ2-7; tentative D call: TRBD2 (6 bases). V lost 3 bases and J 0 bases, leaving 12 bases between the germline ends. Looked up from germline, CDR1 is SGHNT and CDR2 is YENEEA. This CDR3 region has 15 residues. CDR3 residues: CASSLRSGYSYEQYF. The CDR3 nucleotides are TGTGCCAGCAGCTTGCGGAGCGGGTACTCCTACGAGCAGTACTTC.

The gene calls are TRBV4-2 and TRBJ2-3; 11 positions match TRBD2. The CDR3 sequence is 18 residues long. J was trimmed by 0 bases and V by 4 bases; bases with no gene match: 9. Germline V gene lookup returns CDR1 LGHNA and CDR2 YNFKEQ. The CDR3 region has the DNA TGTGCCAGCAGCCCCTCCCGGACTAGCGGGTCTAGCACAGATACGCAGTATTTT. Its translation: CASSPSRTSGSSTDTQYF.

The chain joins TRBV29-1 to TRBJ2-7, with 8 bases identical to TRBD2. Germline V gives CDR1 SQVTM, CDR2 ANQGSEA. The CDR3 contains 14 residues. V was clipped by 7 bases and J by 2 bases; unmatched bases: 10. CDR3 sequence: CSATRGGRTYEQYF. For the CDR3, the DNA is TGCAGCGCCACTCGGGGGGGAAGAACCTACGAGCAGTACTTC.

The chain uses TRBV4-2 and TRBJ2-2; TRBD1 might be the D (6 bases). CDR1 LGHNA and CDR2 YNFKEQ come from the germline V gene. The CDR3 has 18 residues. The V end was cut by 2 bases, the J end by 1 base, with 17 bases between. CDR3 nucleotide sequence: TGTGCCAGCAGCCAACCGCCCCCGGGGACAATGAACACCGGGGAGCTGTTTTTT. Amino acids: CASSQPPPGTMNTGELFF.

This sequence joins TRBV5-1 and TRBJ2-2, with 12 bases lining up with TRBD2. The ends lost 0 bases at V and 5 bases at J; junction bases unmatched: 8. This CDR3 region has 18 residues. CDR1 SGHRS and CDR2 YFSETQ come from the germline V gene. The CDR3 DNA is TGCGCCAGCAGCTTGGTACCCTCTCTAGCGGGAGGGACCGGGGAGCTGTTTTTT. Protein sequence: CASSLVPSLAGGTGELFF. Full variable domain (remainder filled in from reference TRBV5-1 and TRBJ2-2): KAGVTQTPRYLIKTRGQQVTLSCSPISGHRSVSWYQQTPGQGLQFLFEYFSETQRNKGNFPGRFSGRQFSNSRSEMNVSTLELGDSALYLCASSLVPSLAGGTGELFFGEGSRLTVL.

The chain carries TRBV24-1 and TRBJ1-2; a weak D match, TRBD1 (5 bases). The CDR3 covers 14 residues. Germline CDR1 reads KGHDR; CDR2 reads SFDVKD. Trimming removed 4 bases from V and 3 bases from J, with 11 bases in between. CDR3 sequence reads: CATSDPSRDYGYTF. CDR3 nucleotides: TGTGCCACCAGTGACCCAAGCAGGGACTATGGCTACACCTTC.

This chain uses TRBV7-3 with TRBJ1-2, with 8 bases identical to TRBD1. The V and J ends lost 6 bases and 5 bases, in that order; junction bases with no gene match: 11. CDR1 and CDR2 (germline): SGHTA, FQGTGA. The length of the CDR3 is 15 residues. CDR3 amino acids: CASRFTGTGSYGYTF. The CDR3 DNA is TGTGCCAGCAGATTTACTGGGACAGGCAGTTATGGCTACACCTTC.

The CDR3 reads CASRNSGGGNGYTF. In nucleotides, the CDR3 is TGTGCCAGCAGAAATTCAGGGGGCGGGAATGGCTACACCTTC. The V call is TRBV27, the J call TRBJ1-2; 8 nucleotides agree with TRBD1. CDR3 length equals 14 residues. Trimming took 6 bases from V and 6 from J; bases not matched to a gene: 9. Germline CDR1 and CDR2: MNHEY and SMNVEV (reference sequence).

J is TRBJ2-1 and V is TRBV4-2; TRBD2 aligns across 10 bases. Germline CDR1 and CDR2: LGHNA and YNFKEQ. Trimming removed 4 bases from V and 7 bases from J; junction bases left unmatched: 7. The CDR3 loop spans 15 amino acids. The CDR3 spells CASSRSGGAGNEQFF. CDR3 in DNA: TGTGCCAGCAGCCGCAGCGGGGGGGCCGGGAATGAGCAGTTCTTC.

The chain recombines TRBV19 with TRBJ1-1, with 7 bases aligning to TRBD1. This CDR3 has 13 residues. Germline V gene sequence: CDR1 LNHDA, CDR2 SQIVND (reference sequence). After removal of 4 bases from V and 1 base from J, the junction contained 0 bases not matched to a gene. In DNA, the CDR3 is TGTGCCAGTAGTACAGGGGGGAACACTGAAGCTTTCTTT. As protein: CASSTGGNTEAFF.

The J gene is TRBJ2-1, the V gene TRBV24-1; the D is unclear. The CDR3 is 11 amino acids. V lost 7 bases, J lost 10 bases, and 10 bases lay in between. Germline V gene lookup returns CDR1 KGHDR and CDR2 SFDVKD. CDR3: CATSLTREQFF. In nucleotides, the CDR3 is TGTGCCACCAGCTTGACACGGGAGCAGTTCTTC.

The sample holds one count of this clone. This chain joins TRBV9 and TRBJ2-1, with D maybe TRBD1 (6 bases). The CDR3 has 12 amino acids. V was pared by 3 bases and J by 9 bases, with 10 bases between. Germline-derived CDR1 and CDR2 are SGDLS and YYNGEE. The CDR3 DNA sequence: TGTGCCAGCAGCGCCACAGGGATTGAGCAGTTCTTC. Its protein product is CASSATGIEQFF.

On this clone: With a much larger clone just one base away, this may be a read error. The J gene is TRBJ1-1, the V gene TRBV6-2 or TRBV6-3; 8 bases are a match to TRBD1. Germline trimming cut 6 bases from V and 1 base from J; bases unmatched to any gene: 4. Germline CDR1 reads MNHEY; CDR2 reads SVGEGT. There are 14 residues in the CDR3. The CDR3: CASSPGQGNTEAFF. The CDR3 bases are TGTGCCAGCAGCCCCGGACAGGGGAACACTGAAGCTTTCTTT.